The next 7 T cell receptor beta chains were all read from a single sample in a study of blood T cell repertoires in COVID-19. The protocol was immunoSEQ multiplex PCR, while the TCRdb copy is restricted to in-frame clones and leaves out a portion. The table has more than 85,000 clones, roughly nine tenths seen once. Source material: peripheral blood. The receptor source for this set is a man aged 50 to 59 with active COVID-19.

The chain combines TRBV19 with TRBJ1-1; D ambiguous. Germline CDR1 LNHDA, CDR2 SQIVND (reference sequence). The CDR3 consists of 15 residues. The V and J ends lost 3 bases and 3 bases respectively, with 14 bases between them. CDR3 DNA sequence: TGTGCCAGTAGTATTAGTCCGGGTGTGGACACTGAAGCTTTCTTT. Translating it yields CASSISPGVDTEAFF.

V gene TRBV6-2 or TRBV6-3 combines with J gene TRBJ2-3; D unclear. Trimming left V 4 bases short and J 4 bases short, with 12 bases between. CDR3 length equals 14 residues. Germline V gives CDR1 MNHEY, CDR2 SVGEGT. As DNA, the CDR3 is TGTGCCAGCAGTTCGGGTCATTCTGCAGATACGCAGTATTTT. Protein sequence: CASSSGHSADTQYF.

V is TRBV6-1 and J is TRBJ2-7; maybe TRBD1 (5 bases). CDR1 and CDR2 (germline): MNHNS, SASEGT. V lost 2 bases and J lost 6, with 17 bases in between. The CDR3 runs to 15 residues. The CDR3: CASSEWGRSRGEQYF. CDR3 bases: TGTGCCAGCAGTGAATGGGGCAGGTCTAGGGGCGAGCAGTACTTC.

There are a few counts of this clone. This chain connects TRBV25-1 to TRBJ1-1, with unresolved D. Germline values: CDR1 MGHDK, CDR2 SYGVNS. Trimming pared 7 bases from V and 8 bases from J, leaving 11 bases between. The CDR3 length is 11 residues. The CDR3 here is CASTERGEAFF. The CDR3 region has the DNA TGTGCCAGCACCGAACGGGGAGAAGCTTTCTTT. Full variable domain (outside the CDR3, taken from reference TRBV25-1 and TRBJ1-1): EADIYQTPRYLVIGTGKKITLECSQTMGHDKMYWYQQDPGMELHLIHYSYGVNSTEKGDLSSESTVSRIRTEHFPLTLESARPSHTSQYLCASTERGEAFFGQGTRLTVV.

The chain joins TRBV5-1 to TRBJ2-5, with 10 positions matching TRBD2. J was trimmed by 5 bases and V by 6 bases; bases with no gene match: 10. Germline lookup yields CDR1 SGHRS and CDR2 YFSETQ. The CDR3 consists of 15 residues. The CDR3 is CASTLAPSGGETQYF. The CDR3 region has the DNA TGCGCCAGCACCCTAGCCCCTAGCGGGGGCGAGACCCAGTACTTC.

This clone was detected a few times. J is TRBJ2-7 and V is TRBV28, with 12 bases aligning to TRBD2. V shed 6 bases, J shed 4 bases, and the junction held 4 bases outside the gene matches. Per germline, CDR1 MDHEN and CDR2 SYDVKM. The CDR3 extends over 14 amino acids. The CDR3 DNA follows: TGTGCCAGCAGAGGGGGGACTAGCGGGTACGAGCAGTACTTC. It yields the protein CASRGGTSGYEQYF.

This clone was picked up a small number of times. The chain links TRBV10-3 to TRBJ2-1, with a tentative D call TRBD1 (5 bases). Trimming stripped 3 bases from V and 0 bases from J, with 12 bases between. The germline gives CDR1 ENHRY, CDR2 SYGVKD. The CDR3 is 16 amino acids. CDR3 amino acids: CAISEGWGHSYNEQFF. CDR3 DNA sequence: TGTGCCATCAGTGAAGGGTGGGGCCACTCCTACAATGAGCAGTTCTTC.